Below are 27 T cell receptor beta chains sequenced from a single sample in a study of vaccination effects on CD4 cells after COVID-19. Antigens of these TCRs are unknown. Subsequent to about 10 days of culture, CD4+ T cells were isolated. Libraries were prepared by immunoSEQ multiplex PCR; TCRdb keeps only in-frame clonotypes and omits some of them. The sample includes some 36,000 clones, roughly 65% of them seen just once. The source was CD4+ T cells from PBMCs cultured without peptide, collected before COVID-19 vaccination. These receptors originate from a human donor who received a COVID-19 vaccine.

The chain is built from TRBV12-3 or TRBV12-4 and TRBJ1-2; D remains ambiguous. V lost 4 bases, J lost 4 bases, and 4 bases lay in between. CDR3 length: 11 residues. The CDR3 nucleotides are TGTGCCAGCAGTTCCTCCTATGGCTACACCTTC. Residues: CASSSSYGYTF.

The chain carries TRBV18 and TRBJ1-4, with TRBD1 matching over 7 bases. CDR3 length: 17 amino acids. After removal of 6 bases from V and 0 bases from J, the junction contained 10 bases not matched to a gene. CDR1 is KGHSH, CDR2 LQKENI, per germline. Here the CDR3 DNA reads TGTGCCAGCTCCCTCGGCTGGGACAGAACAACTAATGAAAAACTGTTTTTT. It yields the protein CASSLGWDRTTNEKLFF.

The J gene is TRBJ2-7, the V gene TRBV25-1; D call uncertain. V was trimmed by 5 bases and J by 4 bases, leaving 12 bases between them. The CDR3 extends over 13 amino acids. Germline CDR1 reads MGHDK; CDR2 reads SYGVNS. CDR3 loop: CASSLDKNYEQYF. As DNA, the CDR3 is TGTGCCAGCAGTTTAGACAAGAATTACGAGCAGTACTTC.

This clone appeared once. The gene calls are TRBV12-3 or TRBV12-4 and TRBJ1-4; D not resolved. V dropped 2 bases and J dropped 4 bases, with 5 bases sitting between them. This CDR3 is 13 amino acids long. The DNA of the CDR3 is TGTGCCAGCAGTTTATCGGATAATGAAAAACTGTTTTTT. It codes for CASSLSDNEKLFF.

The CDR3 loop is CASSLEGSPLHF. The CDR3 bases are TGCGCCAGCAGCTTGGAGGGGTCCCCCCTCCACTTT. This chain connects TRBV5-1 to TRBJ1-6, with a weak D call TRBD1 (5 bases). The V end was cut by 0 bases, the J end by 13 bases, with 8 bases between. Germline V gene lookup returns CDR1 SGHRS and CDR2 YFSETQ. The CDR3 is 12 residues long.

The gene calls are TRBV5-1 and TRBJ1-1, with D possibly matching TRBD1 (6 bases). The CDR3 loop spans 16 amino acids. Germline CDR1 is SGHRS and CDR2 is YFSETQ. V shed 0 bases and J shed 2 bases, with 14 bases lying between them. The CDR3 nucleotides are TGCGCCAGCAGCTTGGTAGGGGGGAAGGCTAACACTGAAGCTTTCTTT. Translated: CASSLVGGKANTEAFF.

The chain employs TRBV6-5 and TRBJ2-1; 7 bases agree with TRBD2. Germline assignment: CDR1 MNHEY and CDR2 SVGAGI. The J segment lost 3 bases and the V segment lost 0 bases, leaving 5 bases of the junction unmatched. The CDR3 contains 16 residues. For the CDR3, the DNA is TGTGCCAGCAGTTACTCGTGGCTAGCGGACTACAATGAGCAGTTCTTC. It encodes CASSYSWLADYNEQFF.

The rearrangement links TRBV6-5 to TRBJ1-6, with 7 bases identical to TRBD1. V trimming: 7 bases; J trimming: 9 bases; junction bases outside the gene matches: 12. CDR1 is MNHEY, CDR2 SVGAGI, per germline. This CDR3 is built from 15 residues. CDR3 protein: CASTLTGNSASPLHF. The DNA of the CDR3 is TGTGCCAGCACATTGACAGGGAATAGCGCTTCACCCCTCCACTTT.

The chain couples TRBV12-1 to TRBJ1-2; the table calls TRBD1, which could not be checked here. TRBV12-1 is a documented pseudogene. CDR3 size: 14 residues. The CDR3 sequence: CASSSQGALSGYTF. The DNA of the CDR3 is TGTGCCAGCAGCTCCCAGGGGGCCCTAAGTGGCTACACCTTC.

The V and J genes are TRBV24-1 and TRBJ2-3, with D possibly called TRBD1 or TRBD2 (6 bases each). Germline V gene lookup returns CDR1 KGHDR and CDR2 SFDVKD. The ends were cut back, 6 bases at V and 11 bases at J, with 17 bases in the middle. The length of the CDR3 is 13 residues. In nucleotides, the CDR3 is TGTGCCACCAGTCTAGAACAGGGACTCGGGCAGTATTTT. This codes for CATSLEQGLGQYF.

This chain joins TRBV20-1 and TRBJ2-1; D gene uncertain. Germline assignment: CDR1 DFQATT and CDR2 SNEGSKA (reference sequence). The CDR3 has 12 residues. V was shortened by 3 bases and J by 10 bases, with 13 bases between the two germline ends. The chain's CDR3 is CSASVGAGEQFF. CDR3 DNA sequence: TGCAGTGCTAGTGTAGGAGCTGGGGAGCAGTTCTTC.

This chain connects TRBV19 to TRBJ1-1; 10 nucleotides match TRBD1. The CDR3 covers 20 residues. Germline trimming cut 5 bases from V and 0 bases from J; bases unmatched to any gene: 18. The germline V gene has CDR1 LNHDA and CDR2 SQIVND (reference sequence). As DNA, the CDR3 is TGTGCCAGTAGTGCCGCCCGAGGGACGGGACAGGGGAACATGAACACTGAAGCTTTCTTT. It is translated as CASSAARGTGQGNMNTEAFF.

The V call is TRBV5-1, the J call TRBJ2-5; D is uncertain. The CDR3 runs 13 residues. Germline loops: CDR1 SGHRS, CDR2 YFSETQ. With 2 bases removed from V and 3 bases from J, the gap between germline ends came to 8 bases. CDR3 loop: CASSFDRKETQYF. In DNA, the CDR3 is TGCGCCAGCAGCTTTGACCGGAAAGAGACCCAGTACTTC. The full variable domain, its missing parts supplied by reference TRBV5-1 and TRBJ2-5, is KAGVTQTPRYLIKTRGQQVTLSCSPISGHRSVSWYQQTPGQGLQFLFEYFSETQRNKGNFPGRFSGRQFSNSRSEMNVSTLELGDSALYLCASSFDRKETQYFGPGTRLLVL.

The rearrangement links TRBV5-5 to TRBJ1-2; possible D gene TRBD1, 6 bases. Between the trimmed V and J ends, which lost 5 bases and 2 bases, there was a span of 13 bases. The germline V gene has CDR1 SGHKS and CDR2 YYEKEE (reference sequence). The CDR3 loop spans 14 amino acids. The CDR3 DNA follows: TGTGCCAGCAGGTCCATGCAGGGGAACTATGGCTACACCTTC. This encodes CASRSMQGNYGYTF.

This rearrangement joins TRBV6-5 to TRBJ1-3; no firm D call. The germline V and J ends were trimmed by 0 bases and 0 bases, with 9 bases remaining between them. This CDR3 is 16 amino acids long. Looked up from germline, CDR1 is MNHEY and CDR2 is SVGAGI. In nucleotides, the CDR3 is TGTGCCAGCAGTTACTCCACCCAGACCTCTGGAAACACCATATATTTT. Protein: CASSYSTQTSGNTIYF.

CDR3 loop: CASSSTSAVTDTQYF. The CDR3 bases are TGTGCCAGCAGCTCAACTAGCGCCGTCACAGATACGCAGTATTTT. V usage is TRBV5-4 and J usage is TRBJ2-3; 7 bases match TRBD2. The length of the CDR3 is 15 residues. V lost 3 bases, J lost 2 bases, and 6 bases stayed unmatched. Germline assignment: CDR1 SGHNT and CDR2 YYREEE (reference sequence). Based on the CDR3 plus reference TRBV5-4 and TRBJ2-3, the full variable domain is ETGVTQSPTHLIKTRGQQVTLRCSSQSGHNTVSWYQQALGQGPQFIFQYYREEENGRGNFPPRFSGLQFPNYSSELNVNALELDDSALYLCASSSTSAVTDTQYFGPGTRLTVL.

V gene TRBV9 combines with J gene TRBJ1-2; 9 bases are shared with TRBD1. Germline V lookup: CDR1 SGDLS, CDR2 YYNGEE. Trimming took 4 bases from V and 6 from J; bases not matched to a gene: 10. The CDR3 has 15 amino acids. The CDR3 DNA reads as TGTGCCAGCAGCCTTAGCGTACAGGGGGCGGATGGCTACACCTTC. As protein: CASSLSVQGADGYTF.

The V and J genes are TRBV6-5 and TRBJ1-6, with 11 nucleotides matching TRBD1. The CDR3 totals 15 residues. Trimming took 6 bases from V and 10 from J; bases not matched to a gene: 8. The V gene's germline CDR1 is MNHEY and CDR2 SVGAGI. Written as DNA, the CDR3 is TGTGCCAGCAGATCCGGACAGGGGGCACGATCACCCCTCCACTTT. Translating gives CASRSGQGARSPLHF.

V and J are TRBV4-1 and TRBJ1-4; perhaps TRBD1 as D (5 bases). The CDR3 totals 16 residues. Germline CDR1 reads MGHRA; CDR2 reads YSYEKL. Trimming pared 1 base from V and 0 bases from J, leaving 9 bases between. The CDR3 loop is CASSQVQVTTNEKLFF. The CDR3 DNA sequence: TGCGCCAGCAGCCAAGTACAGGTGACAACTAATGAAAAACTGTTTTTT.

The V gene is TRBV5-1, the J gene TRBJ1-1; 8 bases line up with TRBD1. Germline-derived CDR1 and CDR2 are SGHRS and YFSETQ. V dropped 0 bases and J dropped 7; count of bases not matched to a gene: 5. This CDR3 is built from 14 residues. CDR3 nucleotides: TGCGCCAGCAGCTTGGGACAGGGGTTCGATGAAGCTTTCTTT. It encodes CASSLGQGFDEAFF.

J is TRBJ2-3 and V is TRBV3-1 (or the pseudogene TRBV3-2); D uncertain. The CDR3 sequence is 13 residues long. CDR1 and CDR2 (germline): LGHDT, YNNKEL (reference sequence). The V and J ends lost 2 bases and 2 bases respectively, with 5 bases between them. Here the CDR3 reads CASSQLYTDTQYF. The CDR3 nucleotides read TGTGCCAGCAGCCAACTCTACACAGATACGCAGTATTTT.

V usage is TRBV5-1 and J usage is TRBJ2-6; the match to TRBD2 covers 8 bases. CDR3 length equals 18 residues. The V segment lost 2 bases and the J segment 2 bases; nucleotides outside the gene matches: 9. Germline-derived CDR1 and CDR2 are SGHRS and YFSETQ. In nucleotides, the CDR3 is TGCGCCAGCAGCTTACCGGGACTAGGGGGTACTGGGGCCAACGTCCTGACTTTC. Protein sequence: CASSLPGLGGTGANVLTF.

Only one count was recorded for this clone. The V gene is TRBV5-6, the J gene TRBJ2-7, with a tentative D call TRBD1 (5 bases). Germline V gene lookup returns CDR1 SGHDT and CDR2 YYEEEE. CDR3 length: 15 amino acids. The ends were cut back, 5 bases at V and 2 bases at J, with 17 bases in the middle. The CDR3 sequence is CASRFWGRKAYEQYF. The CDR3 DNA is TGTGCCAGCAGATTCTGGGGCCGCAAAGCCTACGAGCAGTACTTC.

The J gene is TRBJ2-1, the V gene TRBV11-2; TRBD2 matches 9 bases. The germline gives CDR1 SGHAT, CDR2 FQNNGV. The CDR3 extends over 16 amino acids. V shed 1 base and J 4 bases; nucleotides not matched to a gene: 5. The CDR3 sequence: CASSLGGLAPYNEQFF. Here the CDR3 DNA reads TGTGCCAGCAGCTTAGGGGGACTAGCACCTTACAATGAGCAGTTCTTC.

The chain has TRBV11-2 and TRBJ2-1; 10 bases are a match to TRBD2. The CDR3 totals 15 residues. CDR1 and CDR2 from the germline V gene are SGHAT and FQNNGV. V lost 4 bases, J lost 9 bases, and 9 bases stayed unmatched. The CDR3 reads CASSYLAGAHGEQFF. In DNA form, the CDR3 reads TGTGCCAGCAGCTACCTAGCGGGAGCGCACGGTGAGCAGTTCTTC.

This chain uses TRBV5-6 with TRBJ1-2; D remains ambiguous. Germline lookup yields CDR1 SGHDT and CDR2 YYEEEE. The length of the CDR3 is 13 residues. V shed 1 base and J shed 2 bases, with 6 bases lying between them. CDR3: CASSLILNYGYTF. The CDR3 DNA reads as TGTGCCAGCAGCTTGATCCTCAACTATGGCTACACCTTC.

Concerning this clone itself: At one boundary the junction diverges from the germline segment, which might be a read error. The chain uses TRBV3-1 (or the pseudogene TRBV3-2) and TRBJ1-1; the match to TRBD1 covers 10 bases. The V gene's germline CDR1 is LGHDT and CDR2 YNNKEL (reference sequence). This CDR3 is built from 15 residues. The DNA for the CDR3 is TGTGCCAGCATCCAAGGGACAGGGGTTGTTACTGAAGCTTTCTTT. Its protein product is CASIQGTGVVTEAFF.